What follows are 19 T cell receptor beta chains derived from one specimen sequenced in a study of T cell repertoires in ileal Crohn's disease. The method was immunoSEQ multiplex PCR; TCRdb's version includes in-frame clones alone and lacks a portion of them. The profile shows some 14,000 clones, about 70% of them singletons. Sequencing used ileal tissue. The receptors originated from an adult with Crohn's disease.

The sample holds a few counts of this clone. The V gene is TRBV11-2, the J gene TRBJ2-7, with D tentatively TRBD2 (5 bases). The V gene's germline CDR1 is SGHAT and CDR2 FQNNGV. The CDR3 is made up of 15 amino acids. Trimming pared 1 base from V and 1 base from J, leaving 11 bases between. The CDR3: CASSLGRGPSYEQYF. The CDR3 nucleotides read TGTGCCAGCAGCTTAGGTCGAGGGCCGTCCTACGAGCAGTACTTC.

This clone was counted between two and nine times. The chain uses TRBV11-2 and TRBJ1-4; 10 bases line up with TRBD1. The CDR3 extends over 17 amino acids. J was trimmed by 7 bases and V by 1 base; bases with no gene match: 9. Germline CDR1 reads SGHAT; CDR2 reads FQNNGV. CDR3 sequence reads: CASSLGQGAWRAEKLFF. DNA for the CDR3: TGTGCCAGCAGCTTAGGACAGGGGGCATGGAGGGCTGAAAAACTGTTTTTT.

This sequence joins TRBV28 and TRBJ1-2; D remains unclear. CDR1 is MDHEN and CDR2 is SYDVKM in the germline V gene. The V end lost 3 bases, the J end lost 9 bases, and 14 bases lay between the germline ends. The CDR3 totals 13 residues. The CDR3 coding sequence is TGTGCCAGCAGTTTCACGGTTCCTTATAGCTACACCTTC. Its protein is CASSFTVPYSYTF.

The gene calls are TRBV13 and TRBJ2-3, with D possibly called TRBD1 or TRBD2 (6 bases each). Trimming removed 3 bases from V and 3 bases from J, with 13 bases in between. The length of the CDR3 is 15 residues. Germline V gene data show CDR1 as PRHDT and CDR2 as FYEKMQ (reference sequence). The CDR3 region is CASSLGEGGTDTQYF. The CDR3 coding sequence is TGTGCCAGCAGCTTGGGCGAGGGGGGAACAGATACGCAGTATTTT.

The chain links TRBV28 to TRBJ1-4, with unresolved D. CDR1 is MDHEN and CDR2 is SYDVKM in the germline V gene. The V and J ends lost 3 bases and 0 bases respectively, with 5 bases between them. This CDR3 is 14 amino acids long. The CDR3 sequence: CASSFGATNEKLFF. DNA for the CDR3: TGTGCCAGCAGTTTCGGTGCAACTAATGAAAAACTGTTTTTT.

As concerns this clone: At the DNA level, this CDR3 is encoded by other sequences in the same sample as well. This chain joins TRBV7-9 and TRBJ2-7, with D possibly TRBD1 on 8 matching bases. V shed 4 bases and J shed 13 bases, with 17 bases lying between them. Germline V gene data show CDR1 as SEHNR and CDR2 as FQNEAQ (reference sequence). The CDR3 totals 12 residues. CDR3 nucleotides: TGTGCCAGCAGCTCGACAGGGGAGGGGCAATACTTC. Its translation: CASSSTGEGQYF. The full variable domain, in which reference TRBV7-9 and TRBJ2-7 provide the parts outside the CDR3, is DTGVSQNPRHKITKRGQNVTFRCDPISEHNRLYWYRQTLGQGPEFLTYFQNEAQLEKSRLLSDRFSAERPKGSFSTLEIQRTEQGDSAMYLCASSSTGEGQYFGPGTRLTVT.

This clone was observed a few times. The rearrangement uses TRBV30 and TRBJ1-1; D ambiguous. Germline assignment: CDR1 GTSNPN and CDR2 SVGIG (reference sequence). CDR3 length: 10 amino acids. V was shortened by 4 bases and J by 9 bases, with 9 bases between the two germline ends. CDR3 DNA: TGTGCCTGGACCCTACGGCAAGCTTTCTTT. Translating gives CAWTLRQAFF.

The CDR3 sequence: CASQPLALAKNIQYF. The CDR3 DNA reads as TGTGCCAGCCAACCACTAGCCCTAGCCAAAAACATTCAGTACTTC. The rearrangement uses TRBV6-5 and TRBJ2-4; perhaps TRBD2 as D (6 bases). The CDR3 runs 15 residues. Deletions cut 8 bases from V and 0 bases from J, with 14 bases between. The germline V gene has CDR1 MNHEY and CDR2 SVGAGI.

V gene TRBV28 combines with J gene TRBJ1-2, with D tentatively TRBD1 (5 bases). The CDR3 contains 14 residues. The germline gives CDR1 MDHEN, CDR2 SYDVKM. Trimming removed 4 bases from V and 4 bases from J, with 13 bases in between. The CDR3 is CASSSGLGSYGYTF. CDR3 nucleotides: TGTGCCAGCAGTTCGGGACTAGGGTCCTATGGCTACACCTTC.

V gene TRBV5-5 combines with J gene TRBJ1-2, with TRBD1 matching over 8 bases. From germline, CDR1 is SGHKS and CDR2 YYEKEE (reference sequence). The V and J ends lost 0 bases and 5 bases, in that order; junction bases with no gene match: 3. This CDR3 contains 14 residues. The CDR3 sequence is CASSLGTGTYGYTF. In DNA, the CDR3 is TGTGCCAGCAGCTTGGGGACAGGGACTTATGGCTACACCTTC. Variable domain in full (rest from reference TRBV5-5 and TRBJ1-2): DAGVTQSPTHLIKTRGQQVTLRCSPISGHKSVSWYQQVLGQGPQFIFQYYEKEERGRGNFPDRFSARQFPNYSSELNVNALLLGDSALYLCASSLGTGTYGYTFGSGTRLTVV.

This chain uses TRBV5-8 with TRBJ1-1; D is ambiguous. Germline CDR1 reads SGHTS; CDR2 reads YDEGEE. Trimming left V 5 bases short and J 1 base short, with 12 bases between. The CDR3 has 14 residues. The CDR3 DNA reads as TGTGCCAGCAGATGGGAGCCCTCGAACACTGAAGCTTTCTTT. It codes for CASRWEPSNTEAFF.

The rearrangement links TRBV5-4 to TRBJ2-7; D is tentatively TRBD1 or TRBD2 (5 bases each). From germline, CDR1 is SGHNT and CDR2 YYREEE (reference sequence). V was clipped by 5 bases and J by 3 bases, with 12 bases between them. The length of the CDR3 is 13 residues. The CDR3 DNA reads TGTGCCAGCAGGATCCGGGGCCACTACGAGCAGTACTTC. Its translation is CASRIRGHYEQYF.

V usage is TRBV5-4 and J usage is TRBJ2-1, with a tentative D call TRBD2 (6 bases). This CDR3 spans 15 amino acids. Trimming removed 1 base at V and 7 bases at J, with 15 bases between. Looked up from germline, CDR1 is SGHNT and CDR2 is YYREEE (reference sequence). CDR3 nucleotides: TGTGCCAGCAGCTTGAGGCGGGGAAACGTTAATGAGCAGTTCTTC. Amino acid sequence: CASSLRRGNVNEQFF.

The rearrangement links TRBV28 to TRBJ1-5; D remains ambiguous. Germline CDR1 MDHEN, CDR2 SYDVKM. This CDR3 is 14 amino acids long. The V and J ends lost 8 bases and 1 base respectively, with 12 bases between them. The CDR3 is CASHLAQSNQPQHF. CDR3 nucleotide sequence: TGTGCCAGCCACTTAGCACAGAGCAATCAGCCCCAGCATTTT. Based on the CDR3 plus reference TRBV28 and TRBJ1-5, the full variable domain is DVKVTQSSRYLVKRTGEKVFLECVQDMDHENMFWYRQDPGLGLRLIYFSYDVKMKEKGDIPEGYSVSREKKERFSLILESASTNQTSMYLCASHLAQSNQPQHFGDGTRLSIL.

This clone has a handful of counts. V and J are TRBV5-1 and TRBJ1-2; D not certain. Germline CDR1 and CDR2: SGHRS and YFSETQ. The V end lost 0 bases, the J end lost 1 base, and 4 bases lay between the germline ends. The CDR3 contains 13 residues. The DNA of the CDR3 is TGCGCCAGCAGCTTGGGGGATAACTATGGCTACACCTTC. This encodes CASSLGDNYGYTF.

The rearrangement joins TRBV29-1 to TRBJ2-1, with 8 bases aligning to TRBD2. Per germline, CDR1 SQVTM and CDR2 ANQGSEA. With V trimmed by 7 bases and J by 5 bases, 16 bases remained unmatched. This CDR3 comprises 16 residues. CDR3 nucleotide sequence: TGCAGCGCCGTGGGCCCCGGGGTGGGACTAGACAATGAGCAGTTCTTC. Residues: CSAVGPGVGLDNEQFF.

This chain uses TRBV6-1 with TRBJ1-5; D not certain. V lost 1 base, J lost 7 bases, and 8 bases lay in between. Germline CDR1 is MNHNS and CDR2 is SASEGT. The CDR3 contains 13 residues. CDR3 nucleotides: TGTGCCAGCAGTGAAGGTTTATGGCAGCCCCAGCATTTT. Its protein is CASSEGLWQPQHF.

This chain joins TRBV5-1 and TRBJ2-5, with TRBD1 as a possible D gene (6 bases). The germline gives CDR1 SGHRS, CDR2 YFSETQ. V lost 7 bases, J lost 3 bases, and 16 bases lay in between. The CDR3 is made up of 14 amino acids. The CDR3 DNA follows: TGCGCCAGCGGATCCGGACAGAACGAAGAGACCCAGTACTTC. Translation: CASGSGQNEETQYF.

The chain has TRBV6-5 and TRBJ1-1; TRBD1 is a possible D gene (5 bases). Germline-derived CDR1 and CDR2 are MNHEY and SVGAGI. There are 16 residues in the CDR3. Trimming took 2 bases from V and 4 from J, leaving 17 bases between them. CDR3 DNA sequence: TGTGCCAGCAGTTACGAGGTAGGGGCGCCGGGCACTGAAGCTTTCTTT. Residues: CASSYEVGAPGTEAFF.